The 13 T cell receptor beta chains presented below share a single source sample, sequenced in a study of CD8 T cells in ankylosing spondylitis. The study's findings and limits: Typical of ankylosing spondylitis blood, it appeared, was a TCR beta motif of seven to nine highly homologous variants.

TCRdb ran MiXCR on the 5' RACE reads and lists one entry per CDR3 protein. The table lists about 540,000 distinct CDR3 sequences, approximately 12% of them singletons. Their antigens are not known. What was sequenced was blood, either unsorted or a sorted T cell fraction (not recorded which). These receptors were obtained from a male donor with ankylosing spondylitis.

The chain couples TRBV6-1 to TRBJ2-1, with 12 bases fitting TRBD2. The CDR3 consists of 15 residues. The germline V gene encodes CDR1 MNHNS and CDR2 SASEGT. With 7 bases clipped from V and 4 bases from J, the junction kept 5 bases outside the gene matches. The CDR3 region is CASTQLAGGYNEQFF. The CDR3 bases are TGTGCCAGCACTCAACTAGCGGGAGGATACAATGAGCAGTTCTTC.

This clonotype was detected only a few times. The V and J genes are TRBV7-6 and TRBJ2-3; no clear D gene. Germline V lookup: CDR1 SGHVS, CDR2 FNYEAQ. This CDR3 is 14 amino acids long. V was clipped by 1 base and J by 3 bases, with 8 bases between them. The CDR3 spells CASSLGVWTDTQYF. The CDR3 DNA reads TGTGCCAGCAGCTTAGGGGTCTGGACAGATACGCAGTATTTT. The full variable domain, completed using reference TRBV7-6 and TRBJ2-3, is GAGVSQSPRYKVTKRGQDVALRCDPISGHVSLYWYRQALGQGPEFLTYFNYEAQQDKSGLPNDRFSAERPEGSISTLTIQRTEQRDSAMYRCASSLGVWTDTQYFGPGTRLTVL.

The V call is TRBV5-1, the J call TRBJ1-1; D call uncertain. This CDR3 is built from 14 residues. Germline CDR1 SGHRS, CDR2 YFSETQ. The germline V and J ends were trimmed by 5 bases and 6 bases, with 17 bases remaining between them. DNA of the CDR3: TGCGCCAGCAGTTTTGACACGGCCGGACCTGAAGCTTTCTTT. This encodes CASSFDTAGPEAFF.

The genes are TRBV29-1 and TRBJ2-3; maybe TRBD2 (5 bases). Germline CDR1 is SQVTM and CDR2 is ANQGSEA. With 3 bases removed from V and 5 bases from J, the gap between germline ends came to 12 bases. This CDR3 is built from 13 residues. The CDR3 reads CSVDGELRDTQYF. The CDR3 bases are TGCAGCGTTGATGGGGAGCTGAGAGATACGCAGTATTTT.

The CDR3 loop reads CASSLSFWTASKTQYF. The CDR3 coding sequence is TGTGCCAGCAGTTTATCCTTTTGGACAGCCTCGAAGACCCAGTACTTC. The chain couples TRBV27 to TRBJ2-5; maybe TRBD1 (6 bases). The CDR3 contains 16 residues. Deletions cut 0 bases from V and 6 bases from J, with 17 bases between. Germline V CDR1 and CDR2: MNHEY, SMNVEV (reference sequence).

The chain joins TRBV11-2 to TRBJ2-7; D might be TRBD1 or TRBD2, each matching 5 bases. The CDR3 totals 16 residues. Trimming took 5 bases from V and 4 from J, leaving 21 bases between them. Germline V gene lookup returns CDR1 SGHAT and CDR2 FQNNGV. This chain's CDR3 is CASSPKARGRGYEQYF. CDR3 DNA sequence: TGTGCCAGCAGCCCAAAAGCGAGGGGCAGAGGGTACGAGCAGTACTTC.

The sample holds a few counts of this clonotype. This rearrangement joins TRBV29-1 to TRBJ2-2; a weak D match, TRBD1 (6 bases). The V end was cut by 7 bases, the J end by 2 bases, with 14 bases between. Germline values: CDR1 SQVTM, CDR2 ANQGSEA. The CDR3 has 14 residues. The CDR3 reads CSAGTPANTGELFF. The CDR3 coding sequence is TGCAGCGCTGGGACACCGGCCAACACCGGGGAGCTGTTTTTT.

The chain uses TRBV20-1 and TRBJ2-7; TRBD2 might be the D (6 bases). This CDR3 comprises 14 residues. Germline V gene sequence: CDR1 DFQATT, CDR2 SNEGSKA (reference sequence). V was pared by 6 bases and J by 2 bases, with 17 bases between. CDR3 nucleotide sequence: TGCAGTGCCTCCCTTGGGAGGTCCCCCTACGAGCAGTACTTC. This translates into CSASLGRSPYEQYF.

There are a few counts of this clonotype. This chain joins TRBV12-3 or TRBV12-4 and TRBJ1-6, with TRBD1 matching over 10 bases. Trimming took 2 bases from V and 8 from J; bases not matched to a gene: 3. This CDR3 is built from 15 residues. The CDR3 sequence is CASSLRQGADSPLHF. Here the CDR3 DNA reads TGTGCCAGCAGTTTAAGACAGGGGGCTGATTCACCCCTCCACTTT.

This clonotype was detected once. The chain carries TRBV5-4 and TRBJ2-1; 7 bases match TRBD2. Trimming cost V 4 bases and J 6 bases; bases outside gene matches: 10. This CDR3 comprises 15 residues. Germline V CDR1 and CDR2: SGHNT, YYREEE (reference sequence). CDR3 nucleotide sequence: TGTGCCAGCAGCGAGCCGTTAGCGGGTGGCAATGAGCAGTTCTTC. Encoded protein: CASSEPLAGGNEQFF.

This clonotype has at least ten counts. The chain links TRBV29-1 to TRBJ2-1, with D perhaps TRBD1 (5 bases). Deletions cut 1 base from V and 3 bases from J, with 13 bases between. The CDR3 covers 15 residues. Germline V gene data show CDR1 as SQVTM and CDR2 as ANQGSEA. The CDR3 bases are TGCAGCGTTGAAGTGTGGGGCCGTCGCTACAATGAGCAGTTCTTC. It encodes CSVEVWGRRYNEQFF.

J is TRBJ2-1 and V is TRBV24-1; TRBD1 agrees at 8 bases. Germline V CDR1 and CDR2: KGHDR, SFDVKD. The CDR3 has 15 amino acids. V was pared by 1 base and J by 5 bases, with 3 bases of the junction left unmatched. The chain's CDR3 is CATSDLGTGHNEQFF. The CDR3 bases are TGTGCCACCAGTGATTTAGGGACAGGCCACAATGAGCAGTTCTTC.

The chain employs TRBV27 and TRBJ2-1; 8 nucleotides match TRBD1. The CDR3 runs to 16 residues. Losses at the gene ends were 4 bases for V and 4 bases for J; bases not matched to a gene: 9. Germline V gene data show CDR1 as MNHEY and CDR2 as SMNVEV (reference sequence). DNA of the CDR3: TGTGCCAGCAGTTCATGGACAGGGTTACCGTACAATGAGCAGTTCTTC. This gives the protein CASSSWTGLPYNEQFF.